These 2 T cell receptor beta chains came from one sample sequenced in a study of CD8 T cells in ankylosing spondylitis. TCRdb called the 5' RACE reads again in MiXCR, with one record for every CDR3 protein. Altogether about 130,000 distinct CDR3 sequences are present, more than 6.5% being singletons, with the ten largest covering 9% to 15%. Material: blood, either unsorted or a sorted T cell fraction (not recorded which). Receptors originate from a male donor with ankylosing spondylitis or in good health (not recorded which).

This clonotype came up once. The chain carries TRBV2 and TRBJ2-7; D not certain. The CDR3 totals 12 residues. The germline V and J ends were trimmed by 6 bases and 2 bases, with 8 bases remaining between them. Germline V gene sequence: CDR1 SNHLY, CDR2 FYNNEI. DNA of the CDR3: TGTGCCAGCAGCACAAGGACCTACGAGCAGTACTTC. Its translation: CASSTRTYEQYF.

This clonotype was seen at least ten times. The chain uses TRBV10-3 and TRBJ2-2, with D uncertain. There are 14 residues in the CDR3. V gave up 5 bases and J gave up 3 bases, with 10 bases separating them. Per the germline V gene, CDR1 is ENHRY and CDR2 is SYGVKD. The CDR3 loop is CAISRGVDTGELFF. CDR3 DNA: TGTGCCATCAGTCGTGGTGTTGACACCGGGGAGCTGTTTTTT.